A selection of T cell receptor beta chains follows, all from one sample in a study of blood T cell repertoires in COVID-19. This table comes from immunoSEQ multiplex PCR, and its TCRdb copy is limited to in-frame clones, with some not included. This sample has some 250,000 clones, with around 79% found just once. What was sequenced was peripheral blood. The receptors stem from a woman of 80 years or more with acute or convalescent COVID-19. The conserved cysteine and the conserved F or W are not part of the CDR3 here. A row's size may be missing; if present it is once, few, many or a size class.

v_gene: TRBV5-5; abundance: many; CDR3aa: ASSLGGLAGVSYEQY
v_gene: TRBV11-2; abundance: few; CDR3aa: ASSLGGVPSYEQY
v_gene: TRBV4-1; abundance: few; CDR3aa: ASSQDLRRNEKLF
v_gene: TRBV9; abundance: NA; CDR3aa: ASSVGGSEQY
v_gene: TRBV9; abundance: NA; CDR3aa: ASSVQGASYNEQF
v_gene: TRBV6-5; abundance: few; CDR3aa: ASRGQGTNEKLF
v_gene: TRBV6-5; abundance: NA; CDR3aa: ASNFGGRGGGYT
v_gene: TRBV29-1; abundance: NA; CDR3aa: SVRLNSRELF
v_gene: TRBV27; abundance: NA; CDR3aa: ASSLQGYYGYT
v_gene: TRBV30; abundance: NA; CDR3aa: AWSVDFANEQF
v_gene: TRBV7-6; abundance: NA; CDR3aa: ASSPGLAGRTGELF
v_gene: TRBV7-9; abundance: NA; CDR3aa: ASSLEGGVLYEQY
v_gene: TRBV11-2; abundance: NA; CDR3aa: ASSLRTNEKLF
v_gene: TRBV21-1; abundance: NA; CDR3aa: ASSNHPGQGSRYEQY
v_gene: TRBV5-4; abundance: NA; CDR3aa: ASSYDREENTEAF
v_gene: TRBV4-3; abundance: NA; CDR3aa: ASSQGQGGYGYT
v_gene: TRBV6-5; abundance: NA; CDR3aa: ASRTGGMNTEAF
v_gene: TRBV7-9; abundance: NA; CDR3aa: ASSFRTDSSNYGYT
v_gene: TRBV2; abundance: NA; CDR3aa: ASRVGTGLNSPLH
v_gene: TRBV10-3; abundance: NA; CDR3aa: AISGGESPLH
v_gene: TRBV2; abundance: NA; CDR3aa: ASSRLRDINQPQH
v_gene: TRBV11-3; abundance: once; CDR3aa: ASSLDRGGEQY
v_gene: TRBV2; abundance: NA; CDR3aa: ASRRAGEITGELF
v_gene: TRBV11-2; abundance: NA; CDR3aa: ASSLAGGSADTQY
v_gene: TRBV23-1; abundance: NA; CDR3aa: ASSQQDRVPGELF
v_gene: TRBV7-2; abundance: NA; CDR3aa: ASSLRDGGYGYT
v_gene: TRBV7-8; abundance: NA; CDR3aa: ASSSRDRGFPSAGELF
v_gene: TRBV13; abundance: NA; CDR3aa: ASSRRERGGAYEQY
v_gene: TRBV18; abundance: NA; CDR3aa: ASSPLEDRGVYGYT
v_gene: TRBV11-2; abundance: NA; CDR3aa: ASSLEQAGSTYNSPLH
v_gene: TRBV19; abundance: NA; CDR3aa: ASSIWDSSGTDTQY
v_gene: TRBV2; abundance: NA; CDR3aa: ASRRDRMETEAF
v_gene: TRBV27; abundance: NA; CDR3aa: ASSLGEGTEAF
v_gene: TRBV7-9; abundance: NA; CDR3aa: ASSLDRAAGENYGYT
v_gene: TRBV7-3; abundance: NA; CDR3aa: ASSPQTGAGANVLT
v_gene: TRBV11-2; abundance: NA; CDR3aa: ASSSSRINTGELF
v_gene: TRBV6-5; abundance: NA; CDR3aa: ASSYSGAETQY
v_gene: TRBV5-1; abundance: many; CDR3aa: ASSLNQVWTPGNTIY
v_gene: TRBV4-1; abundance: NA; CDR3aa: ASGQGWTGNPGELF
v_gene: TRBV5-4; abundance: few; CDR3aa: ASSLGGETEAF
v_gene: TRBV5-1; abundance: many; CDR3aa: ASSLGTASVTYNEQF
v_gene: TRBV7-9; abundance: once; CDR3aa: ASSPQQGGYSEAF
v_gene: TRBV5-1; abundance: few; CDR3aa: ASSDGGRTEAF